The present T cell receptor (beta chain) was sequenced within a study of shared clonotypes between healthy human individuals. As regards this clone: What it recognizes is unknown.

Study results and limitations: The expectation was that sequencing depth would affect clonotype sharing among donors.

Free of recent acute infections or vaccinations, the donors were healthy HIV-negative adults. Germline trimming cut 0 bases from V and 7 bases from J; bases unmatched to any gene: 23. Per the germline V gene, CDR1 is GTSNPN and CDR2 is SVGIG (reference sequence). The CDR3 loop spans 20 amino acids. Over several immunoSEQ plates, each subset's genomic DNA was distributed in even portions. The data were produced by immunoSEQ multiplex PCR, yet TCRdb's version contains in-frame clones alone and is incomplete. The profile shows a few million clones, around 92% of them singletons. The chain uses TRBV30 and TRBJ2-2, with 7 bases aligning to TRBD1. Sequences were obtained from naive CD4+ T cells from PBMCs. Documented subset: CD45RA+ positively selected. The receptor's source is a man aged 18 to 30 in good health. Some clones in this sample may be carry-over from other donors' samples. The CDR3 DNA sequence: TGTGCCTGGAGTGTAGGGCGGATACTAAGGGCAGGGGGTGATCACGGGGAGCTGTTTTTT. The encoded protein is CAWSVGRILRAGGDHGELFF.